Listed below are T cell receptor beta chains from one sample, sequenced in a study of blood T cell repertoires in COVID-19. The table came from immunoSEQ multiplex PCR; TCRdb's copy has only in-frame clones and leaves some out. The sample consists of tens of thousands of clones, approximately 81% of them appearing once. The sample consisted of peripheral blood. The receptors here all came from a woman of 80 years or more with COVID-19, enrolled during active disease. Both conserved end residues are part of each CDR3. The D gene is left open where the match is weak. Size is stated for part of the rows, as once, few or many counts, or as a class when the clone is expanded.

cdr3_nt,cdr3_aa,d_call,clone_size,v_call,j_call
TGTGCCAGCAGCCACACAGATACGCAGTATTTT,CASSHTDTQYF,-,-,TRBV6-5,TRBJ2-3
TGTGCCAGCAGCGGGAGGGGAGAGGCGACCCGGGACTACAAAAATGAGCAGTTCTTC,CASSGRGEATRDYKNEQFF,TRBD2,-,TRBV11-2,TRBJ2-1
TGCGCCAGCAGCCAAGAGGGGGCCTCTTCGGTGACCCAGTACTTC,CASSQEGASSVTQYF,-,-,TRBV4-1,TRBJ2-5
TGTGCCAGCAGAAGTGCCGTAGCAGGCTACACCTTC,CASRSAVAGYTF,-,-,TRBV28,TRBJ1-2
TGCAGTGCTAAGGGACTAGCGGGGCAGTACTTC,CSAKGLAGQYF,TRBD2,-,TRBV20-1,TRBJ2-7
TGTGCCAGCAGCGGACAGCCAACTACCTATGGCTACACCTTC,CASSGQPTTYGYTF,-,-,TRBV7-2,TRBJ1-2
TGTGCCAGCAGGGGGGGTTTGGGGAGGGATCAAGAGACCCAGTACTTC,CASRGGLGRDQETQYF,TRBD2,-,TRBV27,TRBJ2-5
TGTGCCAGCAGTTACTCTCAGGGCCGCCAATCACCCCTCCACTTT,CASSYSQGRQSPLHF,-,-,TRBV6-5,TRBJ1-6
TGTGCCACGACAGATATCATGAACACTGAAGCTTTCTTT,CATTDIMNTEAFF,-,-,TRBV19,TRBJ1-1
TGTGCCAGCAGCCTACACAACTTAGGCGGCACTGAAGCTTTCTTT,CASSLHNLGGTEAFF,-,-,TRBV7-8,TRBJ1-1
TGTGCCAGCAGTGAGGGACAGGGTAACTATGGCTACACCTTC,CASSEGQGNYGYTF,TRBD1,once,TRBV25-1,TRBJ1-2
TGTGCCACCAGCAGAGATCGGGGGTACGGGTCGAACTATGGCTACACCTTC,CATSRDRGYGSNYGYTF,-,once,TRBV15,TRBJ1-2
TGTGCCGTAACTCAAGCCGGTCGAGGAGATACGCAGTATTTT,CAVTQAGRGDTQYF,-,once,TRBV6-5,TRBJ2-3
TGTGCCAGCAGCCAAGTGAGGCACCAAACCTACGAGCAGTACTTC,CASSQVRHQTYEQYF,-,-,TRBV14,TRBJ2-7
TGTGCCTGGAGGAGACTAGCGGGAGGGCCGACCTACGAGCAGTACTTC,CAWRRLAGGPTYEQYF,TRBD2,-,TRBV30,TRBJ2-7
TGTGCCAGCAGTGAATTTGGACAACTGAAAGGCATTCAGTACTTC,CASSEFGQLKGIQYF,-,-,TRBV2,TRBJ2-4
TGTGCCAGCAGCTTGGCCGGTAGTACCGCGAACACCGGGGAGCTGTTTTTT,CASSLAGSTANTGELFF,-,-,TRBV5-6,TRBJ2-2
TGTGCCAGCAGTCCGACAGGGGGCGCTCAGCCCCAGCATTTT,CASSPTGGAQPQHF,TRBD1,few,TRBV6-2/TRBV6-3,TRBJ1-5
TGTGCCAGCAGCCAGTCCCCGGGACTAGCGGGAGAGACCCAGTACTTC,CASSQSPGLAGETQYF,TRBD2,-,TRBV3-1/TRBV3-2,TRBJ2-5
TGTGCCAGAAGCCCCAAAGCGGCCCGTTCGGGAATGAGAGCTTTCTTT,CARSPKAARSGMRAFF,-,-,TRBV5-3,TRBJ1-1
TGTGCCAGTAGTAGACCGGGACAGCAATTTTACACCTTC,CASSRPGQQFYTF,TRBD1,-,TRBV19,TRBJ1-2
TGTGCCAGCAGCTTGGGTTCCGGGACAGATTACGAGCAGTACTTC,CASSLGSGTDYEQYF,TRBD1,-,TRBV7-2,TRBJ2-7
TGTGCCAGCAGCTACACCCCTTCCGAGCAGTACTTC,CASSYTPSEQYF,-,-,TRBV11-2,TRBJ2-7
TGTGCCAGCACCCAGACTAGCGGGGCATACAATGAGCAGTTCTTC,CASTQTSGAYNEQFF,TRBD2,few,TRBV6-6,TRBJ2-1
TGTGCCAGTAGCCTCAGGGGAAGTAACTATGGCTACACCTTC,CASSLRGSNYGYTF,-,-,TRBV19,TRBJ1-2
TGTGCCAGCAGCCGACGGAAGGCGGGGGGTTTGAATTCACCCCTCCACTTT,CASSRRKAGGLNSPLHF,-,-,TRBV4-2,TRBJ1-6
TGTGCCTGGAGTTTCTTTAGCGGACTACTTTTGGAGCAGTACTTC,CAWSFFSGLLLEQYF,-,-,TRBV30,TRBJ2-7
TGTGCCAGCAGCGGGACTTTGTGGCCTGGGGCCAACGTCCTGACTTTC,CASSGTLWPGANVLTF,-,-,TRBV9,TRBJ2-6
TGTGCCAGCGAGGACAGGGGGGCGAACACCGGGGAGCTGTTTTTT,CASEDRGANTGELFF,TRBD1,-,TRBV28,TRBJ2-2
TGCGCCAGCAGCCTCCGGGACTCGCGAAACATTCAGTACTTC,CASSLRDSRNIQYF,-,-,TRBV5-1,TRBJ2-4
TGTGCCAGCAGTTTACGGACAGGAACTAGCAATCAGCCCCAGCATTTT,CASSLRTGTSNQPQHF,TRBD1,many,TRBV6-5,TRBJ1-5
TGTGCCAGCAGCCCTCAGGGGCCCGGACTCACCGGGGAGCTGTTTTTT,CASSPQGPGLTGELFF,-,-,TRBV7-3,TRBJ2-2
TGTGCCAGCAGGTTCGGCGGCTATGGCTACACCTTC,CASRFGGYGYTF,-,-,TRBV12-3/TRBV12-4,TRBJ1-2
TGTGCCACGGGCAGGGAGGGGAATCAGCCCCAGCATTTT,CATGREGNQPQHF,-,-,TRBV27,TRBJ1-5
TGCGCCAGCAGCCCGGGGACAGCTGGAAACACCATATATTTT,CASSPGTAGNTIYF,TRBD1,-,TRBV5-1,TRBJ1-3
TGTGCCAGCAGCTTGGCCTTCATGGCACAGAACACTGAAGCTTTCTTT,CASSLAFMAQNTEAFF,-,-,TRBV5-4,TRBJ1-1
TGTGCCAGCAGTGACACAGGGGGCGCGTCGGAGACCCAGTACTTC,CASSDTGGASETQYF,TRBD1,-,TRBV25-1,TRBJ2-5